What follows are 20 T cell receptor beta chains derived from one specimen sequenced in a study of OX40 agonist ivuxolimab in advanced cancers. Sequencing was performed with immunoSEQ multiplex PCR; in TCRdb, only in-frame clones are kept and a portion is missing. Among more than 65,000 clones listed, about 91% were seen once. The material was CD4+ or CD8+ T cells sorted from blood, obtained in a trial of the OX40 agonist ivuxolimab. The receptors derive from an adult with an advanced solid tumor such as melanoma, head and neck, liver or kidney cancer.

The CDR3 here is CASSPRGGTDTQYF. In DNA form, the CDR3 reads TGTGCCAGCAGCCCCCGAGGTGGCACAGATACGCAGTATTTT. The chain couples TRBV9 to TRBJ2-3; D not certain. This CDR3 comprises 14 residues. CDR1 and CDR2 (germline): SGDLS, YYNGEE. V shed 4 bases and J shed 1 base, with 10 bases lying between them.

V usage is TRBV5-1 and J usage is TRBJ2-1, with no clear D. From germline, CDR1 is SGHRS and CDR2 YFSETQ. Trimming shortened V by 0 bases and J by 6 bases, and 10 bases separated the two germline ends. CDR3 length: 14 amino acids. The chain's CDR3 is CASSLEGIRNEQFF. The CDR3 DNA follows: TGCGCCAGCAGCTTGGAGGGAATTCGCAATGAGCAGTTCTTC.

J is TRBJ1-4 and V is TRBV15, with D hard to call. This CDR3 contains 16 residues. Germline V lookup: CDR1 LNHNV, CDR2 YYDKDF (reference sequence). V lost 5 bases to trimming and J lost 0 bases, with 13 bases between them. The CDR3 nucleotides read TGTGCCACCAGCCCCCGGCGGATTACAACTAATGAAAAACTGTTTTTT. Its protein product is CATSPRRITTNEKLFF. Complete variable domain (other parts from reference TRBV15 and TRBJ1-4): DAMVIQNPRYQVTQFGKPVTLSCSQTLNHNVMYWYQQKSSQAPKLLFHYYDKDFNNEADTPDNFQSRRPNTSFCFLDIRSPGLGDTAMYLCATSPRRITTNEKLFFGSGTQLSVL.

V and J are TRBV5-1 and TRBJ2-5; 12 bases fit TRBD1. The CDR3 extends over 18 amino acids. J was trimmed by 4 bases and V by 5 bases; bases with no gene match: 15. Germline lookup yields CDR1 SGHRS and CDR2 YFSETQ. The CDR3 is CASRAETGTGGVGETQYF. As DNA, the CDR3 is TGCGCCAGCAGAGCAGAGACCGGGACAGGGGGCGTCGGAGAGACCCAGTACTTC.

The CDR3 sequence is CASSFAGDGYTF. CDR3 nucleotides: TGCGCCAGCAGCTTCGCAGGGGATGGCTACACCTTC. This chain links TRBV5-1 with TRBJ1-2; a weak D match, TRBD1 (6 bases). V lost 2 bases, J lost 6 bases, and 8 bases lay in between. The CDR3 loop spans 12 amino acids. Germline V gene lookup returns CDR1 SGHRS and CDR2 YFSETQ.

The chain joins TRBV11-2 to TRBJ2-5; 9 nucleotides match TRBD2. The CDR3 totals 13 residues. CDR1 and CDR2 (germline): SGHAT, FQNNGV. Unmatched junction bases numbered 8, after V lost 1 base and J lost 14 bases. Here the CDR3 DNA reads TGTGCCAGCAGCTTAGTACTTAGCGGGAGTTATTACTTC. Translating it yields CASSLVLSGSYYF.

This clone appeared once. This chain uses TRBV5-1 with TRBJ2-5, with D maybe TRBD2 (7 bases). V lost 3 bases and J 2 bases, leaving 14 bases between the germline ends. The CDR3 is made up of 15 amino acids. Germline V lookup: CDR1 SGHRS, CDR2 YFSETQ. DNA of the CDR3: TGCGCCAGCAGCTCCTGGGAGGGGGAGCAAGAGACCCAGTACTTC. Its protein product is CASSSWEGEQETQYF. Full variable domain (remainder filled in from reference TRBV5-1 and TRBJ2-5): KAGVTQTPRYLIKTRGQQVTLSCSPISGHRSVSWYQQTPGQGLQFLFEYFSETQRNKGNFPGRFSGRQFSNSRSEMNVSTLELGDSALYLCASSSWEGEQETQYFGPGTRLLVL.

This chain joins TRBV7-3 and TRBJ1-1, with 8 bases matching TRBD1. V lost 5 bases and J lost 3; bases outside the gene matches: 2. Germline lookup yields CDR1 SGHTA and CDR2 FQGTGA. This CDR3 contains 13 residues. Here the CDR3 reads CASSGQGDTEAFF. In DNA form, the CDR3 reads TGTGCCAGCAGCGGACAGGGAGACACTGAAGCTTTCTTT.

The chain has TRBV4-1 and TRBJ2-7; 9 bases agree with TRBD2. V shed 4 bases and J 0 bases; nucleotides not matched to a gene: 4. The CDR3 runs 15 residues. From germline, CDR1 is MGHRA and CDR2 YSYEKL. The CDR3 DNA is TGCGCCAGCAGCCCGCGGGGGGGAGCCTCCTACGAGCAGTACTTC. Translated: CASSPRGGASYEQYF.

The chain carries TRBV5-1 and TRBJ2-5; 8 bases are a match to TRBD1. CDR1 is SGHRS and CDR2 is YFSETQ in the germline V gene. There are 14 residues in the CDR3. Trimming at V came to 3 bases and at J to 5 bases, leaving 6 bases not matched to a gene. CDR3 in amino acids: CASSYPDREETQYF. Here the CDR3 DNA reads TGCGCCAGCAGCTACCCGGACAGGGAGGAGACCCAGTACTTC.

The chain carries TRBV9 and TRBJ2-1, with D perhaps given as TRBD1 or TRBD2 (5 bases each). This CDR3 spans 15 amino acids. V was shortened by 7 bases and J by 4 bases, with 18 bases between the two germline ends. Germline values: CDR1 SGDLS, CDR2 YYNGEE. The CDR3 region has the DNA TGTGCCAGCCAAAGGGGAGCCCAACAATACAATGAGCAGTTCTTC. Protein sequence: CASQRGAQQYNEQFF. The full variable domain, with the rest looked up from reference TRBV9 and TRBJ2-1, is DSGVTQTPKHLITATGQRVTLRCSPRSGDLSVYWYQQSLDQGLQFLIQYYNGEERAKGNILERFSAQQFPDLHSELNLSSLELGDSALYFCASQRGAQQYNEQFFGPGTRLTVL.

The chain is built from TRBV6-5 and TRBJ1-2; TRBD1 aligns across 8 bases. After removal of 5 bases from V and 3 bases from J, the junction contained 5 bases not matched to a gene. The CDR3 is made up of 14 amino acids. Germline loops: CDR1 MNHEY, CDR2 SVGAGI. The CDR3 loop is CASSPGGAHYGYTF. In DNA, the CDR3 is TGTGCCAGCAGTCCAGGGGGCGCTCACTATGGCTACACCTTC.

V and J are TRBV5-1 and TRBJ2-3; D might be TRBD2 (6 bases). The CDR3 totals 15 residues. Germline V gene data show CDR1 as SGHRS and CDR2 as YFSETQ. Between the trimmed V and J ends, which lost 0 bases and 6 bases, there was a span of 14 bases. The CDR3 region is CASSLGASAWDTQYF. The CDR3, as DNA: TGCGCCAGCAGCTTGGGTGCTAGCGCTTGGGATACGCAGTATTTT.

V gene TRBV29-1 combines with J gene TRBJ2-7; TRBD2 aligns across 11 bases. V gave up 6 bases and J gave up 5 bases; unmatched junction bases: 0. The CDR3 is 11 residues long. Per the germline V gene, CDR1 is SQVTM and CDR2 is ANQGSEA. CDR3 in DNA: TGCAGCGTGACTAGCGGGGACGAGCAGTACTTC. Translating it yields CSVTSGDEQYF.

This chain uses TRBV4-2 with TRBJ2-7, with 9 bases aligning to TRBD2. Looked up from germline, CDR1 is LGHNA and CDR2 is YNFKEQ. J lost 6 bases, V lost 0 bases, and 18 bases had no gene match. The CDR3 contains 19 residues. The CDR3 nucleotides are TGTGCCAGCAGCCAAGAGCTTTCTGCGGGAGGGCCCTCAGGAGGCGAGCAGTACTTC. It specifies CASSQELSAGGPSGGEQYF.

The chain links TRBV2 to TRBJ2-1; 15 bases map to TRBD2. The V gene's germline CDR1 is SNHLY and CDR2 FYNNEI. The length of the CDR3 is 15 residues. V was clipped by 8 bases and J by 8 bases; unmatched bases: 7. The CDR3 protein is CASGRGLAGGDEQFF. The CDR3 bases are TGTGCCAGCGGCCGGGGACTAGCGGGAGGCGATGAGCAGTTCTTC.

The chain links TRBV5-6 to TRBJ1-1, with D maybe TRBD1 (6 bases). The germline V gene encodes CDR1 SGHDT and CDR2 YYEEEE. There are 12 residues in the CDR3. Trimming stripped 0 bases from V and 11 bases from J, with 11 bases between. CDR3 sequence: CASSLGTARAFF. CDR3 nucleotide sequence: TGTGCCAGCAGCTTGGGGACAGCGAGGGCTTTCTTT. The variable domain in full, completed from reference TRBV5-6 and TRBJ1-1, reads DAGVTQSPTHLIKTRGQQVTLRCSPKSGHDTVSWYQQALGQGPQFIFQYYEEEERQRGNFPDRFSGHQFPNYSSELNVNALLLGDSALYLCASSLGTARAFFGQGTRLTVV.

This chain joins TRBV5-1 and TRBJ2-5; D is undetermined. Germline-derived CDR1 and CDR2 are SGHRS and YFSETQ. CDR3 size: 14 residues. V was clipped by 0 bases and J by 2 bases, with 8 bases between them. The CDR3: CASSLGRTQETQYF. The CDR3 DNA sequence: TGCGCCAGCAGCTTGGGTAGAACTCAAGAGACCCAGTACTTC.

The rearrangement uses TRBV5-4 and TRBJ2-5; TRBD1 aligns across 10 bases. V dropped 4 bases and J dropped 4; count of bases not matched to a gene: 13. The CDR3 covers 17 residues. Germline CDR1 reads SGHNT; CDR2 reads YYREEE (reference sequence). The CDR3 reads CASSLIGRQGAGETQYF. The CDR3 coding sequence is TGTGCCAGCAGCCTCATAGGTCGACAGGGGGCGGGAGAGACCCAGTACTTC.

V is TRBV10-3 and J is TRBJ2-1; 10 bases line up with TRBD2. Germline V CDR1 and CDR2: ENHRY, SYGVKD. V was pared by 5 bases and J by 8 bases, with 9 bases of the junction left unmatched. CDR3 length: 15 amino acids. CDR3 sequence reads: CAISSPPSGRDEQFF. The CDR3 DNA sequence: TGTGCCATCAGTTCCCCCCCTAGCGGGAGAGATGAGCAGTTCTTC.